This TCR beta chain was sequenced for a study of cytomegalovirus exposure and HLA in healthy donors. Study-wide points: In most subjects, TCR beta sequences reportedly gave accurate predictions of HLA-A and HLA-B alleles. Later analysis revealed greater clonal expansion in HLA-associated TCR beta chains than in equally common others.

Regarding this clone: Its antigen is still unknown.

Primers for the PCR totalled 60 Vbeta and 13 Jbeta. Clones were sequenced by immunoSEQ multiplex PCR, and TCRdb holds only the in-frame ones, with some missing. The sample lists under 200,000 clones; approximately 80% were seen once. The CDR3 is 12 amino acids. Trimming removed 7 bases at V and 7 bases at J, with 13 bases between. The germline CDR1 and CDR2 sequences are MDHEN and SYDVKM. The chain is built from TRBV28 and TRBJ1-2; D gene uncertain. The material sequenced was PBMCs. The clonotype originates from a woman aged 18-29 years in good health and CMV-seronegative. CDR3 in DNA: TGTGCCAGCATTGGAGAAAGGTCTGGCTACACCTTC. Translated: CASIGERSGYTF.